This T cell receptor beta chain was profiled in a study of T cell responses to AZD1222 COVID-19 vaccine (dated by TCRdb to about 2021). About the full investigation: AZD1222 recipients given second doses at about 4 weeks or at about 12 weeks were pooled, since spike-specific TCR depth and breadth were not found to differ between the two schedules. Enrollment into the trials was organized by age into subgroups of 18-55, 56-69 and 70-plus years, and those subgroups contained roughly 150, 30 and 60 TCR-sequenced participants, respectively. TCR sequencing was performed for about 240 trial participants, of whom 200 to 210 were given two doses of AZD1222 and around 25 were given two doses of MenACWY control vaccine. The research as a whole found: Spike-specific TCR breadth and depth rose significantly after two AZD1222 doses compared with day 0 and with MenACWY recipients. The vaccine-associated CD4 TCRs covered the entire spike protein, and the dominant responses fell in regions 160-218 and 743-854. The 56-69-year group was small, and its depth increase did not reach significance, likely because of low power. Conclusions about previously exposed vaccinees are limited because only six or seven AZD1222 recipients were SARS-CoV-2 seropositive at baseline. Participants were mostly white British and included more females than males, and it was suggested by the authors that clonal diversity may have been underestimated. Epitopes outside the regions mutated in the B.1.351 and B.1.1.7 variants were reportedly recognized by nearly half of the unique spike-specific TCRs. No day 14 peak-response samples were available, so repertoires were characterized only after the peak T cell response.

V is pruned by 9 bases and J by 6 bases, leaving 3 bases of the junction without a gene match. The germline V gene supplies CDR1 KGHDR and CDR2 SFDVKD. The CDR3 runs 12 amino acids, cysteine and phenylalanine included. Just the 36-base CDR3 DNA is kept, in frame starting at base 1. As regards this clone: Its antigen has not been determined. There are no base qualities to consult, and no much larger clone falls within one base.

Read against the paper, the sample's time point label means: baseline before first vaccination. The vaccinee samples were drawn from two UK trials, COV001 and COV002, one of which was a single-blind randomized controlled phase 2/3 trial testing AZD1222 (ChAdOx1 nCoV-19) in healthy adults. For TCRbeta chain sequencing, PBMC samples from trial participants were taken at day 0 and at day 28 after the second dose. The CDR3 regions of human TCRbeta chains were subjected to immunosequencing. Regarding the original processing steps: TCRs in the repertoires were compared against a reference library of SARS-CoV-2-specific TCRs that had been generated with the MIRA antigen-specificity platform. Breadth meant the fraction of unique TCRs that were SARS-CoV-2-associated, whereas depth meant the fraction of total T cells that were SARS-CoV-2-associated. Using the MIRA data, every spike-specific TCR was mapped to the spike region that the TCR reacted to and assigned to either a CD4 or a CD8 class. Log10-transformed breadth and depth values were compared by one-way ANOVA with Sidak's multiple comparisons tests. TCRdb obtained this table from immuneACCESS and retained in-frame rearrangements with V and J assigned. These tables miss some clones; where compared with another copy, unresolved V genes account for less than half of the shortfall, and the remainder is unexplained. V, J and clone size are taken as reported in that table, and D and trimming were inferred from the DNA itself. This sample lists 140,000 to 150,000 clones; roughly nine tenths were detected once. About 5% of the sample is taken by the ten largest.

Sequenced material: peripheral blood, taken on day 0 of AZD1222 vaccination. The sequence came from an adult in good health. The chain uses TRBV24-1 and TRBJ1-5; 8 bases in between match TRBD1. The CDR3 protein is CATQGAGQPQHF. The DNA reads as follows: TGTGCCACCCAGGGGGCCGGTCAGCCCCAGCATTTT.